The entry below describes one T cell receptor (beta chain). Only in-frame clones appear in the TCRdb table, and some are missing; sequencing was by immunoSEQ multiplex PCR. This sample carries approximately 240,000 clones, under 95% of them seen once, and the ten largest clones take 0.85% to 1.2%. This sample stems from a study of cytomegalovirus exposure and HLA in healthy donors. The CDR3 consists of 16 residues. From germline, CDR1 is MNHEY and CDR2 SMNVEV (reference sequence). The J segment lost 5 bases and the V segment lost 5 bases, leaving 6 bases of the junction unmatched. This TCR came from a woman younger than 35 in good health and CMV-seronegative. Specimen: PBMCs. The chain joins TRBV27 to TRBJ2-1, with TRBD2 identical over 13 bases. Here the CDR3 reads CASSPFGLAGDNEQFF. The CDR3 DNA reads as TGTGCCAGCAGTCCTTTCGGACTAGCGGGAGACAATGAGCAGTTCTTC.